What follows are 5 T cell receptor beta chains derived from one specimen sequenced in a study of blood T cell repertoires in COVID-19. Assay: immunoSEQ multiplex PCR; the TCRdb copy retains only in-frame clones and omits some. Here the sample spans nearly 250,000 clones, approximately 90% being singletons. Sequenced: PBMCs or T cells enriched from blood (not recorded which). The receptors here all came from a middle-aged man who had been exposed to COVID-19.

This clone appeared a single time. The rearrangement links TRBV6-6 to TRBJ1-6; TRBD1 matches at 9 bases. Germline V gene lookup returns CDR1 MNHNY and CDR2 SVGAGI (reference sequence). The CDR3 runs 13 residues. The CDR3 DNA reads as TGTGTCACGGGACAGGGCAACTATTCACCCCTCCACTTT. It codes for CVTGQGNYSPLHF.

This chain joins TRBV5-4 and TRBJ2-3; TRBD1 agrees at 9 bases. V was clipped by 2 bases and J by 3 bases; unmatched bases: 4. This CDR3 region has 15 residues. Per germline, CDR1 SGHNT and CDR2 YYREEE (reference sequence). CDR3 sequence (DNA): TGTGCCAGCAGCTTTGGACAGGGGCGAACAGATACGCAGTATTTT. Protein product: CASSFGQGRTDTQYF.

The chain has TRBV5-4 and TRBJ1-1, with a weak D call TRBD1 (5 bases). The CDR3 contains 14 residues. V lost 4 bases and J lost 1, with 11 bases in between. Germline CDR1 reads SGHNT; CDR2 reads YYREEE (reference sequence). The DNA for the CDR3 is TGTGCCAGCAGCCAGGGAAGTTGGAACACTGAAGCTTTCTTT. Its protein is CASSQGSWNTEAFF. The full variable domain, in which reference TRBV5-4 and TRBJ1-1 provide the parts outside the CDR3, is ETGVTQSPTHLIKTRGQQVTLRCSSQSGHNTVSWYQQALGQGPQFIFQYYREEENGRGNFPPRFSGLQFPNYSSELNVNALELDDSALYLCASSQGSWNTEAFFGQGTRLTVV.

This clone was seen just once. The chain recombines TRBV5-1 with TRBJ2-3; the D gene is possibly TRBD2 (6 bases). Per germline, CDR1 SGHRS and CDR2 YFSETQ. The CDR3 is 15 residues long. Trimming removed 1 base from V and 2 bases from J, with 11 bases in between. CDR3 nucleotides: TGCGCCAGCAGCTTGAGGCGGGAATTCACAGATACGCAGTATTTT. Residues: CASSLRREFTDTQYF.

The rearrangement links TRBV3-1 (or the pseudogene TRBV3-2) to TRBJ2-7; 9 bases map to TRBD1. Germline CDR1 and CDR2: LGHDT and YNNKEL (reference sequence). The trim removed 2 bases at V and 3 bases at J, leaving 5 bases unmatched. The CDR3 has 15 residues. The CDR3 nucleotides read TGTGCCAGCAGCCAAATGCCGGGACAGGGCTACGAGCAGTACTTC. Translation: CASSQMPGQGYEQYF.